This T cell receptor (beta chain) was captured by sequencing in a study of vaccination and CD4 T cells after COVID-19. Study-level background: The post-COVID samples were taken a median roughly 98 days after diagnosis, anywhere from 35 to 161. Study-level points and caveats: Rising from approximately 21 to 40, the median of SARS-CoV-2-reactive clonotypes did not change significantly.

As to this clonotype: The antigen remains undetermined.

The Oncomine TCR Beta short-read assay was what sequenced the DNA obtained from cultured CD4+ T cells. It was from cultured CD4+ T cells that genomic DNA was extracted. From the PCR reads, TCRdb called clonotypes with MiXCR, one entry per CDR3 protein. Of approximately 7,500 distinct CDR3 sequences listed, 50% to 65% are singletons. Treatment specified: roughly 10-day PBMC culture with coronavirus spike peptide pools or control peptides (ViraFEST assay). Peptide pool stimulation in ViraFEST expanded antigen-specific T cells, whose TCRs were then sequenced. What was sequenced was CD4+ T cells from blood, cultured in vitro. The receptor was isolated from a human donor who had recovered from COVID-19.

Here the CDR3 reads CASSSAGGWETQYF. CDR3 DNA sequence: TGTGCCAGCAGCTCAGCGGGGGGCTGGGAGACCCAGTACTTC. The gene calls are TRBV7-2 and TRBJ2-5; 9 nucleotides line up with TRBD2. CDR1 and CDR2 (germline): SGHTA, FQGNSA. V dropped 4 bases and J dropped 5; count of bases not matched to a gene: 5. This CDR3 comprises 14 residues.